A selection of T cell receptor beta chains follows, all from one sample in a study of Ad26.COV2.S vaccination and SARS-CoV-2 variants. Profiling relied on immunoSEQ multiplex PCR, and the TCRdb table lists in-frame clones only, not all of them. Of about 350,000 clones listed, about 88% are singletons. Sample: peripheral blood, taken in a trial of Ad26.COV2.S vaccine versus placebo. Receptors originate from a person aged 18-60 years who received the Ad26.COV2.S COVID-19 vaccine or a placebo. CDR3s include the opening cysteine and the closing phenylalanine or tryptophan. The D gene is left open where the match is weak. Clone size is stated in some rows and not others, as once, few, many or a class when expanded.

>NA|TRBV28|NA|TRBJ2-7
TGTGCCAGCACCCCCGGACGGCGTACGTACGAGCAGTACTTC
CASTPGRRTYEQYF
>NA|TRBV28|NA|TRBJ2-5
TGTGCCAGCGAAGTATCACAGGGGAGGGCAGAGACCCAGTACTTC
CASEVSQGRAETQYF
>NA|TRBV30|TRBD1|TRBJ1-6
TGTGCCTGGAGTTTAGGACAGGGGCGGAATTCACCCCTCCACTTT
CAWSLGQGRNSPLHF
>NA|TRBV9|TRBD1|TRBJ1-6
TGTGCCAGCAGCGCCCCGGGACAGCGGCCCCTCCACTTT
CASSAPGQRPLHF
>NA|TRBV30|TRBD1|TRBJ1-1
TGTGCCTGGATTCCCGCATGGGACAAGCAGGGGGCTCGTCCCACTGAAGCTTTCTTT
CAWIPAWDKQGARPTEAFF
>few|TRBV3-1/TRBV3-2|TRBD1|TRBJ1-5
TGTGCCAGCAGCCAACCAAGGGACAGTTGGATGCCTGATCAGCCCCAGCATTTT
CASSQPRDSWMPDQPQHF
>few|TRBV28|NA|TRBJ2-3
TGTGCCAGCAGTCCCACACTAATTGTCCGGCCTAGCACAGATACGCAGTATTTT
CASSPTLIVRPSTDTQYF
>NA|TRBV20-1|NA|TRBJ2-1
TGCAGTGCTCCCCGTTCAAATGAGCAGTTCTTC
CSAPRSNEQFF
>once|TRBV9|NA|TRBJ2-2
TGTGCCAGCAGCGGGTCGGACAGGAGGGTGACCGGGGAGCTGTTTTTT
CASSGSDRRVTGELFF
>NA|TRBV5-1|NA|TRBJ1-6
TGCGCCAGCAGCTTACAGGGTACCAATTCACCCCTCCACTTT
CASSLQGTNSPLHF
>NA|TRBV4-3|TRBD2|TRBJ2-7
TGCGCCAGCAGCCAAAGGCCTAGCGGGAGCCACGAGCAGTACTTC
CASSQRPSGSHEQYF
>NA|TRBV30|NA|TRBJ2-7
TGTGCCTGGAGGCGAGGGGTCGAGCAGTACTTC
CAWRRGVEQYF
>NA|TRBV5-6|NA|TRBJ1-5
TGTGCCAGCAGCTTTCGGAGTGGAGACGGAAATCAGCCCCAGCATTTT
CASSFRSGDGNQPQHF
>NA|TRBV2|NA|TRBJ1-1
TGTGCCAGCAGTGTGGGGCAGGGAGGGCTGAACACTGAAGCTTTCTTT
CASSVGQGGLNTEAFF
>NA|TRBV7-2|NA|TRBJ2-3
TGTGCCAGCAGCTTAGCGCGGGGCCTGGGCACAGATACGCAGTATTTT
CASSLARGLGTDTQYF
>once|TRBV5-5|NA|TRBJ2-5
TGTGCCAGCAGCTTTGACAGGTGGGGAGAGACCCAGTACTTC
CASSFDRWGETQYF
>NA|TRBV15|NA|TRBJ2-5
TGTGCCACCAGCAGAGATGTTGGAGTAGGAGAGACCCAGTACTTC
CATSRDVGVGETQYF
>few|TRBV5-4|NA|TRBJ2-6
TGTGCCAGCAGCTTGGTACAGGGCTTCTCTGGGGCCAACGTCCTGACTTTC
CASSLVQGFSGANVLTF
>NA|TRBV9|NA|TRBJ1-5
TGTGCCAGCAGCGTAGATTTGGACCGGCAGAGGCCCCAGCATTTT
CASSVDLDRQRPQHF
>NA|TRBV7-3|TRBD1|TRBJ2-7
TGTGCCAGCAGCCCGCGTGGACAGGGGGCAGGGCAGTACTTC
CASSPRGQGAGQYF
>NA|TRBV3-1/TRBV3-2|NA|TRBJ1-2
TGTGCCAGCAGCCCGCGCGGAATTGGCTACACCTTC
CASSPRGIGYTF
>NA|TRBV2|TRBD1|TRBJ1-2
TGTGCCAGCAGTCTACAGGGGCTCGGCTACACCTTC
CASSLQGLGYTF
>few|TRBV6-6|TRBD2|TRBJ2-5
TGTGCCAGCAGTTACGCGGGAGAATCTGAGACCCAGTACTTC
CASSYAGESETQYF
>NA|TRBV4-2|NA|TRBJ1-4
TGTGCCAGCTCCGGTAATGAAAAACTGTTTTTT
CASSGNEKLFF
>NA|TRBV6-4|TRBD1|TRBJ1-1
TGTGCCAGCAGTAGGGACAGGGGCTCTGAAGCTTTCTTT
CASSRDRGSEAFF
>NA|TRBV7-8|NA|TRBJ2-7
TGTGCCAGCAGCCCTAGAATCGAGCAGTACTTC
CASSPRIEQYF
>NA|TRBV5-1|NA|TRBJ1-4
TGCGCCAGCAGCTTTGAGGGGGGGAACAGCTTAATGAGGAAACTGTTTTTT
CASSFEGGNSLMRKLFF
>NA|TRBV15|NA|TRBJ1-5
TGTGCCACCAGCAGAGATTCCCTGAGCAGTTATCAGCCCCAGCATTTT
CATSRDSLSSYQPQHF
>NA|TRBV6-2/TRBV6-3|NA|TRBJ2-3
TGTGCCAGCAGTTACGCTACAGATACGCAGTATTTT
CASSYATDTQYF
>NA|TRBV11-3|NA|TRBJ1-6
TGTGCCAGCAGCTTAAAGTGGACCTGGGATTTATATAATTCACCCCTCCACTTT
CASSLKWTWDLYNSPLHF
>NA|TRBV2|NA|TRBJ1-5
TGTGCCAGCAGAACCCAGACTAGGGCGCCCCAGCATTTT
CASRTQTRAPQHF
>NA|TRBV2|TRBD1|TRBJ1-4
TGTGCCAGCAGTTCACTGACAGGGAGAGGAGAAAAACTGTTTTTT
CASSSLTGRGEKLFF
>NA|TRBV9|TRBD1|TRBJ1-2
TGTGCCAGCAGTCCCGGGACAGGGTTTGGCTACACCTTC
CASSPGTGFGYTF
>NA|TRBV7-9|NA|TRBJ1-1
TGTGCCAGCAGTGTACCAGGGGACGCTTTCTTT
CASSVPGDAFF
>NA|TRBV29-1|NA|TRBJ1-2
TGCAGCGTTGATTTGGGGGCCCTTTTTAACTATGGCTACACCTTC
CSVDLGALFNYGYTF
>NA|TRBV28|NA|TRBJ2-3
TGTGCCAGCAGCCCCCCGGGCACTAGAGCAGATACGCAGTATTTT
CASSPPGTRADTQYF
>NA|TRBV7-2|NA|TRBJ1-2
TGTGCCAGCAGCCTAGAAGGATATGGCTACACCTTC
CASSLEGYGYTF